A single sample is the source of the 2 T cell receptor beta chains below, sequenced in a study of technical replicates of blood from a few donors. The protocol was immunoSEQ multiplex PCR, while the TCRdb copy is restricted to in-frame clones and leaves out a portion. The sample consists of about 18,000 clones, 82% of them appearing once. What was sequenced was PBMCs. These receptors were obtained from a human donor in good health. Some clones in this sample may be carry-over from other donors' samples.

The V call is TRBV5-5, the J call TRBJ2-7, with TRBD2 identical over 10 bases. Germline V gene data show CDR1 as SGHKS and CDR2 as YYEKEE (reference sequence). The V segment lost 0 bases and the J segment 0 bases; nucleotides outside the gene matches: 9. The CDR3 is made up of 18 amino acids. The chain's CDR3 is CASSLASLAGVSSYEQYF. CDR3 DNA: TGTGCCAGCAGCTTGGCCTCGCTAGCGGGAGTTTCCTCCTACGAGCAGTACTTC.

The CDR3, as DNA: TGTGCTAGTGGTTTGGCCACTAGCGGGGGGGTACCGAGCTCCTACGAGCAGTACTTC. Its protein is CASGLATSGGVPSSYEQYF. The chain has TRBV12-5 and TRBJ2-7, with 13 bases aligning to TRBD2. The CDR3 length is 19 residues. Per germline, CDR1 LGHNT and CDR2 FRNRAP. V trimming: 1 base; J trimming: 0 bases; junction bases outside the gene matches: 9.